The entry that follows covers one T cell receptor beta chain sequence. Its specificity is unknown. Using immunoSEQ multiplex PCR, the repertoire was profiled, and TCRdb retains in-frame clones only, with some absent. This table holds 67,000 or so clones, approximately 90% found once. The entry originates in a study of OX40 agonist ivuxolimab in advanced cancers. Across the whole study: With a range of about 20 to 79, age averaged about 59 years, and nearly 85% were male.

General study findings and limits: Dose levels from 0.1 to 3.0 mg/kg saw CD4+ and CD8+ blood T cells expand clonally by week 6. The work left the antigen specificity of expanded peripheral T cells undetermined. Expanded clones were, on average, more numerous in CD8+ T cells than in CD4+.

The germline gives CDR1 MGHDK, CDR2 SYGVNS. The CDR3 runs 15 residues. V lost 2 bases and J lost 0, with 8 bases in between. The sample consisted of CD4+ or CD8+ T cells sorted from blood, taken in a trial of the OX40 agonist ivuxolimab. The sequence derives from an adult with an advanced solid tumor such as melanoma, head and neck, liver or kidney cancer. The chain couples TRBV25-1 to TRBJ2-1; no definite D call. The CDR3 DNA is TGTGCCAGCAGTGAACTACAGAGCTCCTACAATGAGCAGTTCTTC. This sequence encodes CASSELQSSYNEQFF.